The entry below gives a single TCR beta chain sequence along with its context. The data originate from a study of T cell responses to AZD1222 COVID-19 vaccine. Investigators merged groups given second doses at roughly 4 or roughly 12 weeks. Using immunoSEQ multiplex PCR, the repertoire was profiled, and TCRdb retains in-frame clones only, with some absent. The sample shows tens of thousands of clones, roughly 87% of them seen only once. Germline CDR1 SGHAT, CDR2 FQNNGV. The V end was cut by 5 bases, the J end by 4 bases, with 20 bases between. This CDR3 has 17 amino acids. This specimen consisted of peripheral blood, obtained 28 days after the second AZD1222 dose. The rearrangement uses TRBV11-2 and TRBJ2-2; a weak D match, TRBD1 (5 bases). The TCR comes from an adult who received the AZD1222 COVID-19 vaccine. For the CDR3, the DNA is TGTGCCAGCAGCGCCACCCGGTTGGACAAATCCACCGGGGAGCTGTTTTTT. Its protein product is CASSATRLDKSTGELFF. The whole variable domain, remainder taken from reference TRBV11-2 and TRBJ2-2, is EAGVAQSPRYKIIEKRQSVAFWCNPISGHATLYWYQQILGQGPKLLIQFQNNGVVDDSQLPKDRFSAERLKGVDSTLKIQPAKLEDSAVYLCASSATRLDKSTGELFFGEGSRLTVL.